Listed here is a single T cell receptor (beta chain). These data originate in a study of control samples from healthy donors and cancer patients. This CDR3 comprises 15 residues. The V and J ends lost 5 bases and 2 bases respectively, with 16 bases between them. The germline gives CDR1 MNHEY, CDR2 SMNVEV (reference sequence). Sequenced by immunoSEQ multiplex PCR; TCRdb stores in-frame clones only, minus some. Of some 90,000 clones listed, roughly nine tenths are singletons. The receptor comes from a woman in her fifties or sixties in good health. The gene calls are TRBV27 and TRBJ2-7, with D tentatively TRBD2 (6 bases). The sequencing sample was made of blood. Here the CDR3 reads CASSPREGGAYEQYF. CDR3 in DNA: TGTGCCAGCAGTCCCCGCGAGGGAGGTGCCTACGAGCAGTACTTC.